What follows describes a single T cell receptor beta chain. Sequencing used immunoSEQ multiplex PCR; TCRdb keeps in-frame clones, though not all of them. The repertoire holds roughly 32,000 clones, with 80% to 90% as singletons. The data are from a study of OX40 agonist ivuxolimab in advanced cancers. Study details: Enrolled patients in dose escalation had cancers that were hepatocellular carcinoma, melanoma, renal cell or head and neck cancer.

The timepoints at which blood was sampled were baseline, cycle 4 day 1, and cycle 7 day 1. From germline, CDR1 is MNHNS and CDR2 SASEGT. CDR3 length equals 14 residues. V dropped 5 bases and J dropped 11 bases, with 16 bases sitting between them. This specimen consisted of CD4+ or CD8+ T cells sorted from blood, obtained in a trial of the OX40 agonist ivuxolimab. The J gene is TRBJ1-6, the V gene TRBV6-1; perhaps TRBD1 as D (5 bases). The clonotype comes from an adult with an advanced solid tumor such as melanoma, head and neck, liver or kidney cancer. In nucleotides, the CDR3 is TGTGCCAGCAGTACCCCAGGGACTCCGACACCCCTCCACTTT. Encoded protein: CASSTPGTPTPLHF.